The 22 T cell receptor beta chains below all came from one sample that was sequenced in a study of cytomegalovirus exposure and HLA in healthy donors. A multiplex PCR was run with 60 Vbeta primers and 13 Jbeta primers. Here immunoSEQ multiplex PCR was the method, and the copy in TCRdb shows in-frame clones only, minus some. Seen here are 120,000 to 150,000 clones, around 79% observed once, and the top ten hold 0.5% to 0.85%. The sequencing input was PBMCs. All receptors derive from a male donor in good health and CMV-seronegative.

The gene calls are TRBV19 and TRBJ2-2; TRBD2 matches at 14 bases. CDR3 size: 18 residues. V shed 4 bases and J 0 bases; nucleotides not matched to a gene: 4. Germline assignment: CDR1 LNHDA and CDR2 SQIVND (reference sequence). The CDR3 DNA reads TGTGCCAGTAGTAGGACTAGCGGGGGGACCGCGAACACCGGGGAGCTGTTTTTT. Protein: CASSRTSGGTANTGELFF.

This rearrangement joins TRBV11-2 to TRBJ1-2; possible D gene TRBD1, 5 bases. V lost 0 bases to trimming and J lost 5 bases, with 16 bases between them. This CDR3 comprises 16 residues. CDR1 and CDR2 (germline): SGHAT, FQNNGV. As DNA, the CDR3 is TGTGCCAGCAGCTTAGATCTGACAGAATTAGGGTATGGCTACACCTTC. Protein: CASSLDLTELGYGYTF. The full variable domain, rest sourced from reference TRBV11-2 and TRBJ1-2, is EAGVAQSPRYKIIEKRQSVAFWCNPISGHATLYWYQQILGQGPKLLIQFQNNGVVDDSQLPKDRFSAERLKGVDSTLKIQPAKLEDSAVYLCASSLDLTELGYGYTFGSGTRLTVV.

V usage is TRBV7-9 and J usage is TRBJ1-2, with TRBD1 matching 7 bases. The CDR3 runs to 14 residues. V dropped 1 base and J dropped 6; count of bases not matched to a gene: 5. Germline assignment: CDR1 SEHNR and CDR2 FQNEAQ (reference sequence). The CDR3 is CASSLDRGPDGYTF. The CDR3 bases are TGTGCCAGCAGCTTAGACAGGGGCCCCGATGGCTACACCTTC.

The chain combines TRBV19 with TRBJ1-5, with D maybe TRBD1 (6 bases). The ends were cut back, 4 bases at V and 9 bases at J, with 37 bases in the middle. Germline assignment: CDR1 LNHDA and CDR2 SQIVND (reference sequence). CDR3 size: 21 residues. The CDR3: CASSTGHRASDLYGVRTPQHF. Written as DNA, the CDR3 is TGTGCCAGTAGTACAGGACACAGGGCCTCCGATCTTTATGGGGTTCGGACGCCCCAGCATTTT.

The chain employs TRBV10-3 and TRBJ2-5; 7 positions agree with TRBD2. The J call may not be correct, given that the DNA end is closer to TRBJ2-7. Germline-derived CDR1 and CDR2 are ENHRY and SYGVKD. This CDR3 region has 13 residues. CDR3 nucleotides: TGTGCCATCAAGGCTAGCGGATCCTACGAGCAGTACTTC. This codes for CAIKASGSYEQYF.

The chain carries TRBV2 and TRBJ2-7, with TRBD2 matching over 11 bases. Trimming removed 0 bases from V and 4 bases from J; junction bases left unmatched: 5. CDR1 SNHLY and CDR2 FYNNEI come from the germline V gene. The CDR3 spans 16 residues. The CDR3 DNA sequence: TGTGCCAGCAGTGAAGCGGCGATAGCGGGAGGGTACGAGCAGTACTTC. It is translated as CASSEAAIAGGYEQYF.

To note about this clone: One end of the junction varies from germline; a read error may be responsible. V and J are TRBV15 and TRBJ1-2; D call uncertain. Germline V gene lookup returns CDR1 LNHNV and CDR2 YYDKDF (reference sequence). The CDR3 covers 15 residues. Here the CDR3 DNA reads TGTGCCGCCAGCAGAGACCGGAGCCCTAACTATGGCTACACCTTC. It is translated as CAASRDRSPNYGYTF.

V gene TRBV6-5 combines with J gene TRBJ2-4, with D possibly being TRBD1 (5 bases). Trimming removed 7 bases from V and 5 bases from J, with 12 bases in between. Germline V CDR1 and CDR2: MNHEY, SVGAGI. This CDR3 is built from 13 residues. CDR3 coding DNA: TGTGCCAGCACCGACAGTGACGAAAACATTCAGTACTTC. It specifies CASTDSDENIQYF.

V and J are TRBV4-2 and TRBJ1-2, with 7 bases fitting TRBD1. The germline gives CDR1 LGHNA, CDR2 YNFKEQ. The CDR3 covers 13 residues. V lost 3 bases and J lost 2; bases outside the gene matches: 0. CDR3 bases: TGTGCCAGCAGCCAGGGACAGAACTATGGCTACACCTTC. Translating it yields CASSQGQNYGYTF.

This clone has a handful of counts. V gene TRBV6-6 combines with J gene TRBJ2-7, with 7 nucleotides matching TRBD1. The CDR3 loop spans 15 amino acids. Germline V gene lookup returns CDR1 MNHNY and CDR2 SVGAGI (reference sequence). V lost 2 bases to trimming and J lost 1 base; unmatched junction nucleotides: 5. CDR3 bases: TGTGCCAGCAGTTACCCAGGGACAGCGTCCTACGAGCAGTACTTC. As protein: CASSYPGTASYEQYF.

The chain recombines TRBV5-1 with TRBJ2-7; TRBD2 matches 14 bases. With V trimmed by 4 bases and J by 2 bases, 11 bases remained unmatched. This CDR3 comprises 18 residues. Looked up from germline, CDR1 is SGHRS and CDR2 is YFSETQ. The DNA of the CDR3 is TGCGCCAGCAGCCGAAGATGGACTAGCGGGAGGTCCCCCTACGAGCAGTACTTC. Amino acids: CASSRRWTSGRSPYEQYF.

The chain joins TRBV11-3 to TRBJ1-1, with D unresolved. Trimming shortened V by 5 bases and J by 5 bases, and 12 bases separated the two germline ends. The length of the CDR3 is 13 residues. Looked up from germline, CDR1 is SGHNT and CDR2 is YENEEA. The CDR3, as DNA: TGTGCCAGCAGCGAGCGGGGTGGAACTGAAGCTTTCTTT. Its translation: CASSERGGTEAFF.

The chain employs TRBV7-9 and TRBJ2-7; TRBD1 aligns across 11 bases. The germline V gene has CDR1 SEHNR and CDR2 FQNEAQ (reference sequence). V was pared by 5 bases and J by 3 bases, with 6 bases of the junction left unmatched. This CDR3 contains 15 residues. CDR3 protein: CASSHTGTGGYEQYF. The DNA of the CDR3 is TGTGCCAGCAGCCACACCGGGACAGGGGGCTACGAGCAGTACTTC.

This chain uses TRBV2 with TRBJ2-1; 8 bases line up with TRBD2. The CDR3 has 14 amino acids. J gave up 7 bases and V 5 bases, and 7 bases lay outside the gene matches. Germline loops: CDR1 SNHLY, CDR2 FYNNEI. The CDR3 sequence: CASSPSAGVNEQFF. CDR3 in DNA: TGTGCCAGCAGTCCCTCAGCGGGAGTGAATGAGCAGTTCTTC. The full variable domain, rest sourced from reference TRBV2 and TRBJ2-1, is EPEVTQTPSHQVTQMGQEVILRCVPISNHLYFYWYRQILGQKVEFLVSFYNNEISEKSEIFDDQFSVERPDGSNFTLKIRSTKLEDSAMYFCASSPSAGVNEQFFGPGTRLTVL.

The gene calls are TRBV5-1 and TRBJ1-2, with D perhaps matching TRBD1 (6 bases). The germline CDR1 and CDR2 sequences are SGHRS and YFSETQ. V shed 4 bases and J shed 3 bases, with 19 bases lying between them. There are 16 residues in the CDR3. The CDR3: CASSPDPQGRDYGYTF. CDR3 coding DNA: TGCGCCAGCAGCCCGGATCCCCAGGGGAGGGACTATGGCTACACCTTC.

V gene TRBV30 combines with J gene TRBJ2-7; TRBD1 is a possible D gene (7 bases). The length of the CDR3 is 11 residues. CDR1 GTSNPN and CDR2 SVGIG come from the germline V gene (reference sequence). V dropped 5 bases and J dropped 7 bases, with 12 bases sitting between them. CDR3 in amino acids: CAWSAGGEQYF. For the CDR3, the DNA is TGTGCCTGGTCGGCAGGGGGGGAGCAGTACTTC.

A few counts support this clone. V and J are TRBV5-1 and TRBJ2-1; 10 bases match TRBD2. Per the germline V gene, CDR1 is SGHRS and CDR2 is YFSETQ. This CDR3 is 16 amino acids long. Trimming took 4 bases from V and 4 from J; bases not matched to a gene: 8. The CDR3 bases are TGCGCCAGCAGCGCCGTTCTAGCGGGAGAGTACAATGAGCAGTTCTTC. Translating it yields CASSAVLAGEYNEQFF.

CDR3 bases: TGTGCCAGCATCGGGGGGGGAACTTACAATGAGCAGTTCTTC. It codes for CASIGGGTYNEQFF. The chain employs TRBV27 and TRBJ2-1, with TRBD2 matching 8 bases. The V and J ends lost 7 bases and 4 bases, in that order; junction bases with no gene match: 6. CDR3 length: 14 residues. The germline CDR1 and CDR2 sequences are MNHEY and SMNVEV (reference sequence).

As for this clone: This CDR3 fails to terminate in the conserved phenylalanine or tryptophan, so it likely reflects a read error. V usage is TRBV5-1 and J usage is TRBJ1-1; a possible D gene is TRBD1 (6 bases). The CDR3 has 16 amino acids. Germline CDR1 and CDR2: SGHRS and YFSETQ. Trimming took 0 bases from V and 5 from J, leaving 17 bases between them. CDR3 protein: CASSLGAQGSVTEAFL. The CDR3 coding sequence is TGCGCCAGCAGCTTGGGGGCCCAGGGGTCAGTGACTGAAGCTTTCCTT.

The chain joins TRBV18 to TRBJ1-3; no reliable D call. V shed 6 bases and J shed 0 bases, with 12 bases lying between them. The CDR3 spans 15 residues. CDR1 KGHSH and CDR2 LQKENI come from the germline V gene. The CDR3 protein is CASSLFPNSGNTIYF. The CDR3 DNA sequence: TGTGCCAGCTCGCTCTTTCCTAACTCTGGAAACACCATATATTTT.

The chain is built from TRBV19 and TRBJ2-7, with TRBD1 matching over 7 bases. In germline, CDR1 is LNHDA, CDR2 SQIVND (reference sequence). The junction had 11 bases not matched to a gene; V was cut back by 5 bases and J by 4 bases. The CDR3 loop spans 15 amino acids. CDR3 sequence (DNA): TGTGCCAGTAGTTTCTTGACAGGGTCTTGGTACGAGCAGTACTTC. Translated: CASSFLTGSWYEQYF.

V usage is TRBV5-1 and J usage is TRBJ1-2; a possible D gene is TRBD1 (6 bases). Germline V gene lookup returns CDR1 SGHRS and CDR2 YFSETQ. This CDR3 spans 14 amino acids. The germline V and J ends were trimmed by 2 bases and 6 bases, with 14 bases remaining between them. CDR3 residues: CASSFQGTMDGYTF. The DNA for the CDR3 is TGCGCCAGCAGCTTCCAGGGGACTATGGATGGCTACACCTTC.